The 2 T cell receptor beta chains reported below all come from one sample, sequenced in a study of cytomegalovirus exposure and HLA in healthy donors. The PCR made use of 60 Vbeta and 13 Jbeta primers. This table comes from immunoSEQ multiplex PCR, and its TCRdb copy is limited to in-frame clones, with some not included. The table has some 220,000 clones, just under 80% seen once; the top ten hold less than 0.6%. The material sequenced was PBMCs. Receptor source: a boy between 10 and 17 years old in good health and CMV-seronegative.

The chain uses TRBV4-2 and TRBJ1-1; tentative D call: TRBD1 (6 bases). Deletions cut 1 base from V and 5 bases from J, with 17 bases between. The CDR3 contains 16 residues. Germline V gene lookup returns CDR1 LGHNA and CDR2 YNFKEQ. CDR3 sequence reads: CASSQAPAGVFTEAFF. CDR3 nucleotides: TGTGCCAGCAGCCAAGCTCCGGCAGGGGTTTTTACTGAAGCTTTCTTT.

The genes are TRBV5-6 and TRBJ2-7; D remains ambiguous. The germline V gene has CDR1 SGHDT and CDR2 YYEEEE. The CDR3 covers 15 residues. The V gene lost 0 bases and the J gene lost 0 bases, with 10 bases spanning the gap. The CDR3 DNA sequence: TGTGCCAGCAGCTTGGCGCTTCGGAGCTCCTACGAGCAGTACTTC. Translating it yields CASSLALRSSYEQYF.